Listed here are 2 T cell receptor beta chains from one sample, sequenced in a study of cytomegalovirus exposure and HLA in healthy donors. Libraries were prepared by immunoSEQ multiplex PCR; TCRdb keeps only in-frame clonotypes and omits some of them. The sample lists 150,000 to 200,000 clones; under 90% were seen once. The source material was PBMCs. These receptors originate from a man younger than 30 in good health and CMV-seropositive.

The V gene is TRBV29-1, the J gene TRBJ2-1; 16 positions agree with TRBD2. In germline, CDR1 is SQVTM, CDR2 ANQGSEA. This CDR3 spans 17 amino acids. V dropped 0 bases and J dropped 3; count of bases not matched to a gene: 2. The CDR3 loop is CSVEDGTSGRGYNEQFF. In DNA form, the CDR3 reads TGCAGCGTTGAAGATGGGACTAGCGGGAGGGGCTACAATGAGCAGTTCTTC.

The chain has TRBV11-3 and TRBJ2-7; 7 positions agree with TRBD2. The CDR3 extends over 13 amino acids. Trimming cost V 3 bases and J 5 bases; bases outside gene matches: 4. CDR1 and CDR2 (germline): SGHNT, YENEEA. CDR3: CASSFSGGNEQYF. Here the CDR3 DNA reads TGTGCCAGCAGCTTTTCGGGAGGTAACGAGCAGTACTTC.